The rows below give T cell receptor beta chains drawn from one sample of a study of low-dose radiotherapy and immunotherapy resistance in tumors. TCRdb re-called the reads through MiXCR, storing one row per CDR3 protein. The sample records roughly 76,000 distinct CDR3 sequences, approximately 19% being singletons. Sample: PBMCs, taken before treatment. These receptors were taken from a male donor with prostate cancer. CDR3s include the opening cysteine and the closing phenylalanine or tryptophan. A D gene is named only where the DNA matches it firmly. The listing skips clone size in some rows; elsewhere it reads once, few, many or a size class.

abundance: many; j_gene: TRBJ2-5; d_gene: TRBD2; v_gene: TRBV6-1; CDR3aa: CAISEEIAGEKETQYF; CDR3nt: TGTGCCATCAGTGAAGAGATAGCGGGGGAGAAAGAGACCCAGTACTTC
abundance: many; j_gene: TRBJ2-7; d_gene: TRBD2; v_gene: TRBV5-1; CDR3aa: CASSLGGGDLSHEQYF; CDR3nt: TGCGCCAGCAGCTTGGGGGGGGGGGACCTCTCACACGAGCAGTACTTC
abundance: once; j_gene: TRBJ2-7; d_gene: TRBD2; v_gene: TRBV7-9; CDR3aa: CASSVGLAGVYEQYF; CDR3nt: TGTGCCAGCAGCGTGGGACTAGCGGGAGTGTACGAGCAGTACTTC
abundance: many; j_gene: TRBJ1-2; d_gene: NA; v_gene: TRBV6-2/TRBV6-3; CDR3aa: CASIKSMDYGYTF; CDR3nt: TGTGCCAGCATAAAAAGTATGGACTATGGCTACACCTTC
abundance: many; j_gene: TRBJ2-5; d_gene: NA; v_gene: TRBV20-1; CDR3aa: CSARGSGETQYF; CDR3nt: TGCAGTGCTAGAGGGAGCGGGGAGACCCAGTACTTC
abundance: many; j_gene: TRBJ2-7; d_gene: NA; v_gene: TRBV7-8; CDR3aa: CASSLKDTTYEQYF; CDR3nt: TGTGCCAGCAGCTTAAAGGACACCACCTACGAGCAGTACTTC
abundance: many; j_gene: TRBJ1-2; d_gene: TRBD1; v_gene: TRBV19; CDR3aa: CASTERGVHRGEPNYGYTF; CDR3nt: TGTGCCAGTACCGAGAGGGGGGTCCACAGGGGCGAACCCAACTATGGCTACACCTTC
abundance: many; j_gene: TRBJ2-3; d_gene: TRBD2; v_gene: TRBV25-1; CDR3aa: CASRPSGSRTDTQYF; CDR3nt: TGTGCCAGCAGGCCTAGCGGGAGTAGGACAGATACGCAGTATTTT
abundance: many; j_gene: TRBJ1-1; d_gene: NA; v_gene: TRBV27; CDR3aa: CASSLGRVNTEAFF; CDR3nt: TGTGCCAGCAGTCTCGGCCGCGTGAACACTGAAGCTTTCTTT
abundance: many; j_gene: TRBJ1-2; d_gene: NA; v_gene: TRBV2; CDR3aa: CASSEARDVGGYTF; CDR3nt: TGTGCCAGCAGTGAAGCGCGGGACGTGGGTGGCTACACCTTC
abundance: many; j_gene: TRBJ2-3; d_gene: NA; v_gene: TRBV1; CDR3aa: CTSSHKPREGTGAQYF; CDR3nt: TGCACCAGCAGCCACAAGCCGCGGGAGGGGACGGGGGCGCAGTATTTT
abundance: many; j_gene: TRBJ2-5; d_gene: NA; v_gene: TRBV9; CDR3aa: CASSVARDQETQYF; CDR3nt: TGTGCCAGCAGCGTAGCTCGGGACCAAGAGACCCAGTACTTC
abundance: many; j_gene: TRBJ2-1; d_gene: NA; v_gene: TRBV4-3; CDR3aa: CASSQDLSGGYNEQFF; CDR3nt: TGCGCCAGCAGCCAAGACTTGAGCGGCGGCTACAATGAGCAGTTCTTC
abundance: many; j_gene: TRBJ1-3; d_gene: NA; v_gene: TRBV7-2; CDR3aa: CASSLMFPGNTIYF; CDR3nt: TGTGCCAGCAGCTTAATGTTTCCTGGAAACACCATATATTTT
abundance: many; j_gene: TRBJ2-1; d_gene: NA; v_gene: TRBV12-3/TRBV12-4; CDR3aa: CASSLGQGFDEQFF; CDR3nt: TGTGCCAGCAGTTTAGGCCAGGGATTTGATGAGCAGTTCTTC
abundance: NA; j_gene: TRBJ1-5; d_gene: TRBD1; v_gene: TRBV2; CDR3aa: CASRPYRGMNSNQPQHF; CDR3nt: TGTGCCAGCAGGCCCTACAGGGGAATGAATAGCAATCAGCCCCAGCATTTT
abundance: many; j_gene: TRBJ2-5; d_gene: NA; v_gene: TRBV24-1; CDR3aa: CATSDSRAANLGTQYF; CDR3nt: TGTGCCACCAGTGATTCGCGGGCCGCGAATCTTGGGACCCAGTACTTC
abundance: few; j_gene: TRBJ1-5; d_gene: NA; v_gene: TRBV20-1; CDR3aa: CSANRDPNQPQHF; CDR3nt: TGCAGTGCTAATCGTGATCCCAATCAGCCCCAGCATTTT
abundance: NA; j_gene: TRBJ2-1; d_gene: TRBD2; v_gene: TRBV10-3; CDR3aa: CAISEGAGSGNEQFF; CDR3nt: TGTGCCATCAGTGAGGGAGCGGGATCTGGAAATGAGCAGTTCTTC
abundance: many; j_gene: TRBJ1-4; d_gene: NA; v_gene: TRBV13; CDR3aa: CASSLVGREKLFF; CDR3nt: TGTGCCAGCAGCTTAGTGGGGAGGGAAAAACTGTTTTTT
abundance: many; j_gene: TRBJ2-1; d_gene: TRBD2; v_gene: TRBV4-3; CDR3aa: CASSPNGLGSEQFF; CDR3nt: TGCGCCAGCAGCCCAAACGGACTAGGCAGTGAGCAGTTCTTC
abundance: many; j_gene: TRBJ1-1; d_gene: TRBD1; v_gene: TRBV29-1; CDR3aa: CSGRQGMNTEAFF; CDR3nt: TGCAGCGGACGACAGGGAATGAACACTGAAGCTTTCTTT
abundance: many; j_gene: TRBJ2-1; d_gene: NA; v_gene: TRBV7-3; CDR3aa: CASSPPGVGGYNEQFF; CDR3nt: TGTGCCAGCAGCCCCCCCGGGGTAGGAGGCTACAATGAGCAGTTCTTC
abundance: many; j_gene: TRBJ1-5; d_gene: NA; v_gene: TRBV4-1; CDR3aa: CASSQGPGGNQPQHF; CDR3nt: TGCGCCAGCAGCCAAGGTCCAGGGGGCAATCAGCCCCAGCATTTT
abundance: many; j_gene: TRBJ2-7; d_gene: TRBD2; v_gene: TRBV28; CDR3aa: CASSLYGLAGPIEQYF; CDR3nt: TGTGCCAGCAGTTTATATGGTTTAGCGGGGCCAATCGAGCAGTACTTC
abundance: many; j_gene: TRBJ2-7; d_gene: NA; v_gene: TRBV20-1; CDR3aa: CSASDGGSEQYF; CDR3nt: TGCAGTGCTAGTGACGGTGGGTCCGAGCAGTACTTC
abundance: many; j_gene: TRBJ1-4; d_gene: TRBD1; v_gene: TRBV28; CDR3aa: CASSFQQGGGEKLFF; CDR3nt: TGTGCCAGCAGTTTCCAGCAGGGGGGAGGTGAAAAACTGTTTTTT
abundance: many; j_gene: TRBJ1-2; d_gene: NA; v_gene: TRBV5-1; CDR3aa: CASSDGGQGTNYGYTF; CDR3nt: TGCGCCAGCAGCGATGGTGGTCAGGGGACAAACTATGGCTACACCTTC
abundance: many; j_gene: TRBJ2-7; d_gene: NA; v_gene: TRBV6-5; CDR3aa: CASSEELGEFPYGLRTYEQYF; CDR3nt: TGTGCCAGCAGTGAAGAATTGGGAGAATTCCCTTACGGGTTACGGACCTACGAGCAGTACTTC